The present T cell receptor (beta chain) was sequenced within a study of human T cells and chemical hapten exposure. As for the study in general: Diphenylcyclopropenone, dosed weekly to the scalp, was given to patients throughout the roughly 25-week study. Findings and limits, study-wide: Expanded TCRs showed more large CDR3 clusters than pre-sensitization or healthy control sets. The number of TCRs above 1 in 1000 frequency did not change after DPC sensitization.

This clonotype was counted a few times. No antigen is known for it. One entry per CDR3 protein, called by TCRdb with MiXCR from the RACE reads. The repertoire holds fewer than 70,000 distinct CDR3 sequences, with about 6.7% as singletons. Germline V gives CDR1 SNHLY, CDR2 FYNNEI. With 0 bases removed from V and 3 bases from J, the gap between germline ends came to 11 bases. This CDR3 contains 15 residues. Time point given: pre-sensitization, week 0. The treatment denotes: therapeutic diphenylcyclopropenone sensitization with weekly scalp DPC. The V gene is TRBV2, the J gene TRBJ1-2, with D hard to call. The sample here was whole blood, taken in connection with sensitization to the hapten diphenylcyclopropenone (DPC). The sequence derives from a woman younger than 45 with alopecia areata. Some clones in this sample may be carry-over from other donors' samples. The CDR3 DNA follows: TGTGCCAGCAGTGAAGCAGGTATTGATGACTATGGCTACACCTTC. This encodes CASSEAGIDDYGYTF.